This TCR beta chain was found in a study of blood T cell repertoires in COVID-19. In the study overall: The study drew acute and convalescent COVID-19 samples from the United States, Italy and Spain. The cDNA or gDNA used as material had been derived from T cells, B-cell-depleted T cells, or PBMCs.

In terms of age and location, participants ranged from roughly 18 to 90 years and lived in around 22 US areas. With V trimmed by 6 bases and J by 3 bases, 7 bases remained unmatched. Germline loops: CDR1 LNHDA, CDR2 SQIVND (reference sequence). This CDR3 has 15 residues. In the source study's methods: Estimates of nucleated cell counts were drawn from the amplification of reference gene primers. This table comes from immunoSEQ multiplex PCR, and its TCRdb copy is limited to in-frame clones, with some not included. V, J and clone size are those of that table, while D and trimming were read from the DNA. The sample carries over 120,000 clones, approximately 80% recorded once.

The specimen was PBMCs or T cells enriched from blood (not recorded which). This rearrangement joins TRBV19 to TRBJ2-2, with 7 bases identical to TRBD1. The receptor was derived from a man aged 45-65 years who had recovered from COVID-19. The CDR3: CASSKTGDHTGELFF. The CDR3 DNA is TGTGCCAGTAGCAAAACAGGGGACCACACCGGGGAGCTGTTTTTT.